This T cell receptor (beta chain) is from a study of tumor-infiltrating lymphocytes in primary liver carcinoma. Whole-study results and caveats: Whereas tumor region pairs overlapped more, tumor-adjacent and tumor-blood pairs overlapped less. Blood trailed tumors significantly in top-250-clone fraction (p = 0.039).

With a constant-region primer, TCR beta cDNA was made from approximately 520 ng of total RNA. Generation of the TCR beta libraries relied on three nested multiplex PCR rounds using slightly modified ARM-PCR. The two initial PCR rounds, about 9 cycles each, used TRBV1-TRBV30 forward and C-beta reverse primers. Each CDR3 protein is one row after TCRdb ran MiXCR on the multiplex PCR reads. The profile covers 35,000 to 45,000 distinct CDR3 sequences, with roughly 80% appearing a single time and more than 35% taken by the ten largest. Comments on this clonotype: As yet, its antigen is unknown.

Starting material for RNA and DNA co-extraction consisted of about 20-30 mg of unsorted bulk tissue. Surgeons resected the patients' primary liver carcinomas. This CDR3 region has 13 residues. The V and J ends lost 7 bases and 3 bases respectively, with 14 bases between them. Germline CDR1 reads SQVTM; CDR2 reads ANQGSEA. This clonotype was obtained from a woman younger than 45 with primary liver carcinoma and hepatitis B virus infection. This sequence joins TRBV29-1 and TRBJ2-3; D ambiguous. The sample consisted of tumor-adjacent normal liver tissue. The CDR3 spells CSAVVVATDTQYF. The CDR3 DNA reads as TGCAGCGCTGTAGTGGTTGCGACAGATACGCAGTATTTT.